This entry concerns a single T cell receptor (beta chain). This clonotype was detected many times. Its antigen is unknown. Qualities for individual bases were not recorded, and no much larger clone is one base off. The CDR3 holds 16 amino acids from the cysteine to the phenylalanine. Only the CDR3 region is kept as DNA, spanning 48 bases read in frame from base 1. V is trimmed back by 1 base and J by 2 bases, and the junction contains 6 bases that no gene match accounts for. The germline V gene yields MDHEN for CDR1 and SYDVKM for CDR2. This record comes from a study of T cells in Graves' hyperthyroidism and ophthalmopathy (dated by TCRdb to the late 2010s). Notes on the research overall: Peripheral blood samples were taken at initial diagnosis, before any treatment was given. TCR V-J signatures able to tell the groups apart were searched for in a discovery cohort of some 97 patients, of whom 43 had Graves' ophthalmopathy and about 55 had stable Graves' hyperthyroidism. Whether ophthalmopathy could be predicted prospectively was tested in an independent validation cohort made up of fewer than 20 hyperthyroidism patients plus 17 patients who later progressed to ophthalmopathy. The 75 to 100 discovery patients were randomly divided into training and test sets at a 7:3 ratio. Thyroid tissue and blood T-cell repertoires from about six Graves' hyperthyroidism patients were also compared in the study. After sampling, hyperthyroidism patients received methimazole starting at 30 mg daily, and ophthalmopathy patients received high-dose intravenous methylprednisolone. According to the paper, TCR Vbeta CDR3 sequencing was carried out on about 140 peripheral blood samples, which came from 40 to 45 ophthalmopathy, around 74 hyperthyroidism and roughly 17 progressor patients.

The hyperthyroidism patients were between 18 and 65 years old and newly diagnosed, with a disease duration of less than 2 months. Exclusion was applied to patients with uncontrolled infections, other autoimmune diseases, pregnancy or lactation. Clinical symptoms, serum thyroxine and TRAb, thyroid ultrasound, and orbital computed tomography formed the basis for the diagnoses. Blood from progressor patients was drawn when they were first diagnosed with hyperthyroidism, before any ophthalmopathy symptoms appeared. Ficoll-Paque density gradient centrifugation was used to isolate PBMCs from about 10 ml of fresh peripheral blood. Progressor patients were defined as those initially diagnosed with Graves' hyperthyroidism in whom ophthalmopathy developed during follow-up. Trizol reagent was used to extract total RNA, and RNA quality was then checked on an Agilent 2100 Bioanalyzer. General study outcomes and caveats: Most expanded thyroid clonotypes (frequency above 0.001) were also detected in blood, suggesting blood repertoires may reflect thyroid immune responses. Ophthalmopathy was separated from stable hyperthyroidism by a 13 V-J signature model, with over 85% sensitivity and about 81% specificity obtained in cross-validation and 80%/75% obtained in testing. No statistical method was used to fix the sample size in advance, and group allocation was not hidden from the investigators. In validation, progression to ophthalmopathy was predicted by the model with approximately 67% sensitivity and about 72% specificity, a median of around 6.5 months before onset.

The TCR beta CDR3 regions were amplified from RNA transcripts. For the first round of RT-PCR on the TCR CDR3, the HTBI primer set was used together with the Qiagen OneStep RT-PCR kit. Libraries were constructed in a second round of multiplex PCR, after which size selection and purification were carried out. Sequencing of the libraries was done on an Illumina HiSeq2000 using paired-end 100 bp reads. Per the source publication's procedure: SOAPnuke was used to process the raw data, with reads discarded if the reads contained adapters or uncalled bases, had a mean Phred below 15, or lacked an exact constant-primer or identifier match. High-quality paired reads were merged using COPE v1.2.5, and each unique nucleotide sequence was defined as a clonotype. MiTCR v1.1 was used to align the clonotypes against IMGT TRBV, TRBD and TRBJ reference segments. Only V-J combinations with frequency above 0.0001, covering about 99% of repertoires, were analysed. A TCS score was defined as the ratio of F50 (clonal expansion) to E x V (chaos), with BLOSUM62-based TCRdist applied between CDR3 peptides within each V-J. Welch's t-statistics and random forest reduced some 510 V-J features to roughly 13, which were used in a naive Bayes classifier (R e1071). The public sequencing data were trimmed at Q25 with fastp and processed into clonotypes with MiXCR by TCRdb, which kept only in-frame beta chains. Entries that share a CDR3 protein sequence are merged under the most common genes and DNA. The V and J calls and clone size are TCRdb's, not the authors'. The sample contains a few hundred thousand distinct CDR3 sequences, 13% of them found a single time. The top ten clonotypes cover roughly 20% of the sample.

Sequencing was carried out using blood. This sequence uses TRBV28 and TRBJ2-7, and TRBD1 aligns with 9 junction nucleotides. The clonotype originates from a man aged 25-45 years with Graves' hyperthyroidism that later progressed to Graves' ophthalmopathy. Here the CDR3 is given as CASSLSAWTGAYEQYF. The DNA reads as follows: TGTGCCAGCAGTTTATCAGCGTGGACAGGGGCCTACGAGCAGTACTTC.